The text below deals with one T cell receptor beta chain. This entry is derived from a study of PD-L1 blockade in urothelial cancer. Study details: Bladder-origin urothelial cancer in males described most of the roughly 30 patients.

The CDR3 consists of 14 residues. V gave up 2 bases and J gave up 11 bases; unmatched junction bases: 10. Per the germline V gene, CDR1 is SGDLS and CDR2 is YYNGEE. The diagnosis in patients was locally advanced or metastatic urothelial carcinoma. Sample contribution per patient ranged from 1 to 8, covering pretreatment and on-treatment. Sequencing was performed with immunoSEQ multiplex PCR; in TCRdb, only in-frame clones are kept and a portion is missing. The data contain some 30,000 clones, around nine tenths of them singletons. Sequenced material: PBMCs, taken around atezolizumab (anti-PD-L1) treatment. The clonotype was recovered from a man over 45 with urothelial cancer. This chain uses TRBV9 with TRBJ1-1, with 9 bases fitting TRBD1. This CDR3 is CASSVSPGTGHAFF. As DNA, the CDR3 is TGTGCCAGCAGCGTTTCCCCCGGGACAGGGCACGCTTTCTTT.